These 11 T cell receptor beta chains were sequenced from one sample in a study of regulatory dendritic cells for organ transplantation. Their antigen targets remain unknown. The method was immunoSEQ multiplex PCR; TCRdb's version includes in-frame clones alone and lacks a portion of them. The profile covers about 12,000 clones, with 70% to 80% appearing a single time and 0.63% taken by the ten largest. Allogeneic regulatory or mature dendritic cells were co-cultured for 4 to 6 days with CFSE-labeled sorted T cells at 1:10. The material sequenced was naive CD4+ T cells from blood cultured with regulatory dendritic cells. The subset here: CD45RA+ naive T cells. Receptor source: a human donor in good health.

This chain uses TRBV6-5 with TRBJ1-1; the D gene is possibly TRBD1 (6 bases). The CDR3 spans 16 residues. Trimming left V 2 bases short and J 0 bases short, with 13 bases between. In germline, CDR1 is MNHEY, CDR2 SVGAGI. CDR3 in DNA: TGTGCCAGCAGTTACACCAGGGGAAGGGTGAACACTGAAGCTTTCTTT. It codes for CASSYTRGRVNTEAFF.

This clone was detected a few times. The V and J genes are TRBV19 and TRBJ2-7; perhaps TRBD1 as D (5 bases). The V and J ends lost 10 bases and 2 bases respectively, with 9 bases between them. This CDR3 has 11 residues. Germline values: CDR1 LNHDA, CDR2 SQIVND (reference sequence). CDR3 bases: TGTGCCACGGACAAGACCTACGAGCAGTACTTC. Its translation: CATDKTYEQYF.

V and J are TRBV5-6 and TRBJ2-5; no reliable D call. Between the trimmed V and J ends, which lost 4 bases and 4 bases, there was a span of 14 bases. This CDR3 contains 14 residues. Germline assignment: CDR1 SGHDT and CDR2 YYEEEE. CDR3 nucleotide sequence: TGTGCCAGCAGCCTCTCCAGTTCGGGAGAGACCCAGTACTTC. Its protein is CASSLSSSGETQYF.

This clone was recorded once. The rearrangement uses TRBV2 and TRBJ1-3, with no clear D. Germline CDR1 and CDR2: SNHLY and FYNNEI. Trimming pared 8 bases from V and 4 bases from J, leaving 9 bases between. The CDR3 is 12 residues long. The CDR3 reads CASLSLGNTIYF. The CDR3 nucleotides are TGTGCCAGCCTCTCCCTAGGAAACACCATATATTTT.

This clone was counted once. This chain joins TRBV18 and TRBJ1-3; no definite D call. The V end was cut by 8 bases, the J end by 0 bases, with 14 bases between. CDR3 length equals 15 residues. Germline V gene data show CDR1 as KGHSH and CDR2 as LQKENI. The CDR3 coding sequence is TGTGCCAGCCAAGAGGGAGGGAGCTCTGGAAACACCATATATTTT. Protein sequence: CASQEGGSSGNTIYF.

The chain joins TRBV6-4 to TRBJ1-2; D is unclear. CDR3 length equals 14 residues. V shed 2 bases and J shed 0 bases, with 7 bases lying between them. Germline V CDR1 and CDR2: MRHNA, SNTAGT. CDR3 sequence reads: CASSDTGANYGYTF. In DNA form, the CDR3 reads TGTGCCAGCAGTGACACCGGGGCTAACTATGGCTACACCTTC.

The chain recombines TRBV4-1 with TRBJ1-6; 8 bases map to TRBD1. There are 17 residues in the CDR3. Germline CDR1 reads MGHRA; CDR2 reads YSYEKL. V was clipped by 3 bases and J by 9 bases; unmatched bases: 13. The DNA of the CDR3 is TGCGCCAGCAGCCACCAGAGATCAGGACAGGGAGGTTCACCCCTCCACTTT. Protein sequence: CASSHQRSGQGGSPLHF.

CDR3 sequence: CASSPSGVMTQYF. The DNA of the CDR3 is TGTGCCAGCAGCCCTAGCGGAGTAATGACCCAGTACTTC. This chain connects TRBV7-3 to TRBJ2-5; 7 positions agree with TRBD2. CDR3 length: 13 amino acids. CDR1 and CDR2 from the germline V gene are SGHTA and FQGTGA. V lost 5 bases, J lost 7 bases, and 7 bases stayed unmatched.

This chain links TRBV19 with TRBJ2-1, with D possibly TRBD1 on 5 matching bases. The CDR3 has 15 amino acids. CDR1 and CDR2 from the germline V gene are LNHDA and SQIVND (reference sequence). Trimming took off 6 bases at V and 4 bases at J, with 16 bases between the two ends. CDR3 coding DNA: TGTGCCAGTAGCTTGGACACCCAGGGATACAATGAGCAGTTCTTC. This translates into CASSLDTQGYNEQFF. Full variable domain (outside the CDR3, taken from reference TRBV19 and TRBJ2-1): DGGITQSPKYLFRKEGQNVTLSCEQNLNHDAMYWYRQDPGQGLRLIYYSQIVNDFQKGDIAEGYSVSREKKESFPLTVTSAQKNPTAFYLCASSLDTQGYNEQFFGPGTRLTVL.

This clone came up a few times. The chain has TRBV7-3 and TRBJ2-1; 14 positions match TRBD2. With 1 base clipped from V and 10 bases from J, the junction kept 6 bases outside the gene matches. CDR3 length: 16 residues. Germline V lookup: CDR1 SGHTA, CDR2 FQGTGA. The CDR3 DNA is TGTGCCAGCAGCTTAAGGGGGACTAGCGGGGGCTGGGAGCAGTTCTTC. It specifies CASSLRGTSGGWEQFF.

The V gene is TRBV5-6, the J gene TRBJ2-5; 10 bases are shared with TRBD1. The germline CDR1 and CDR2 sequences are SGHDT and YYEEEE. The V and J ends lost 1 base and 5 bases, in that order; junction bases with no gene match: 8. The CDR3 covers 16 residues. The CDR3 DNA sequence: TGTGCCAGCAGCTTGTTAGTGGGACAGGGGAGGGAGACCCAGTACTTC. Translating gives CASSLLVGQGRETQYF.